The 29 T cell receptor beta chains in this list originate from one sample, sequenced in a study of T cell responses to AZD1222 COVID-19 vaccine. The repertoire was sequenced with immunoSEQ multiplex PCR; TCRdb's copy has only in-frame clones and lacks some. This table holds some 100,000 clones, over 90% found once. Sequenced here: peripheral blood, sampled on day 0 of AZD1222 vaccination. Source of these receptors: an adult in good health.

CDR3 in DNA: TGTGCCAGCAGTTTATTTCAGGGGGGTCATGGCTACACCTTC. Its translation is CASSLFQGGHGYTF. The chain has TRBV28 and TRBJ1-2; TRBD1 aligns across 7 bases. The CDR3 is 14 amino acids. Germline V gene lookup returns CDR1 MDHEN and CDR2 SYDVKM. Trimming cost V 1 base and J 6 bases; bases outside gene matches: 5.

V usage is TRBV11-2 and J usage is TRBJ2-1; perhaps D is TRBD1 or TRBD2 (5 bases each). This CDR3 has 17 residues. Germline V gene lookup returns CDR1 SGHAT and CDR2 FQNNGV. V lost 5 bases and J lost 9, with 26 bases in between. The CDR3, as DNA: TGTGCCAGCAGCCCATACTCCGGGACGGGCGCCCTCAGTGAGCAGTTCTTC. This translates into CASSPYSGTGALSEQFF.

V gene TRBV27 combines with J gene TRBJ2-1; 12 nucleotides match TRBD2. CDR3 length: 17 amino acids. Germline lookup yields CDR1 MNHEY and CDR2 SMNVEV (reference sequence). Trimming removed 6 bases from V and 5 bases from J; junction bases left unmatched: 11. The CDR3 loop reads CASSSGLAGLINNEQFF. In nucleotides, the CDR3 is TGTGCCAGCAGCTCAGGACTAGCGGGGCTGATAAACAATGAGCAGTTCTTC.

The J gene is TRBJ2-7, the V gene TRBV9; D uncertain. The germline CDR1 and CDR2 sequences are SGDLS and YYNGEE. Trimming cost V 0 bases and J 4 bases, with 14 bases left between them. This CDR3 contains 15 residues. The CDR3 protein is CASSVAGVPPYEQYF. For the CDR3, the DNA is TGTGCCAGCAGCGTAGCTGGGGTTCCCCCATACGAGCAGTACTTC. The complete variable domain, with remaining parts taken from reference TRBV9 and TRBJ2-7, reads DSGVTQTPKHLITATGQRVTLRCSPRSGDLSVYWYQQSLDQGLQFLIQYYNGEERAKGNILERFSAQQFPDLHSELNLSSLELGDSALYFCASSVAGVPPYEQYFGPGTRLTVT.

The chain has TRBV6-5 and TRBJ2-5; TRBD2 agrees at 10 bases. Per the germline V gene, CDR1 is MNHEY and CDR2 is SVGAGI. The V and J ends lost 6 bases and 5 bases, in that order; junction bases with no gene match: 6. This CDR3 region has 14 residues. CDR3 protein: CASRLAGAFETQYF. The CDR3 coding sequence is TGTGCCAGCAGGCTAGCGGGAGCGTTTGAGACCCAGTACTTC.

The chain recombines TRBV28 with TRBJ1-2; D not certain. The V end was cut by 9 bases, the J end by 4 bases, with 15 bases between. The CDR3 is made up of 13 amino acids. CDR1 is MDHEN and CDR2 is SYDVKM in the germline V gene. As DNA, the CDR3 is TGTGCCAGTTATACCGTTAACTCCTATGGCTACACCTTC. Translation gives CASYTVNSYGYTF.

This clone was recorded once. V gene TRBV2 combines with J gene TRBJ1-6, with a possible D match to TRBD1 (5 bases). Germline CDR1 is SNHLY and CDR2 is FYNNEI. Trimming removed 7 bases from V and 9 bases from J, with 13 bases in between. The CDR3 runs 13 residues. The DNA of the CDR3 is TGTGCCAGCACAACCCAGGGAAGTTCACCCCTCCACTTT. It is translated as CASTTQGSSPLHF.

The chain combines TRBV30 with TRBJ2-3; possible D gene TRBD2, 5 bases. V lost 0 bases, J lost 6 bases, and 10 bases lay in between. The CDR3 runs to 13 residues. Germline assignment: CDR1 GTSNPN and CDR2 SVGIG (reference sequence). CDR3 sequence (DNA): TGTGCCTGGAGTGTTGAGGGAGCGGATACGCAGTATTTT. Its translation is CAWSVEGADTQYF.

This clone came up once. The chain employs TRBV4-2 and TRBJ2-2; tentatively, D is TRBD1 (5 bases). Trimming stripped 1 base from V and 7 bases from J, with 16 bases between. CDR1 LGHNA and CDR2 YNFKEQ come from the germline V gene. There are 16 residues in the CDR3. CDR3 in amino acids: CASSQGQGAQGGELFF. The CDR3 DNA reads TGTGCCAGCAGCCAAGGCCAAGGGGCCCAGGGCGGGGAGCTGTTTTTT.

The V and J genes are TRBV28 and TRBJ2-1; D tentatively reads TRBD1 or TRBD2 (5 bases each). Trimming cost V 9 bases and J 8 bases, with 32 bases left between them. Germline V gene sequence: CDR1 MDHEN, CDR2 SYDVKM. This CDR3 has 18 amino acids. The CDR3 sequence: CASPAALGTPSSVDEQFF. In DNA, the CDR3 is TGTGCCAGTCCGGCGGCCCTGGGGACCCCAAGCTCGGTAGATGAGCAGTTCTTC.

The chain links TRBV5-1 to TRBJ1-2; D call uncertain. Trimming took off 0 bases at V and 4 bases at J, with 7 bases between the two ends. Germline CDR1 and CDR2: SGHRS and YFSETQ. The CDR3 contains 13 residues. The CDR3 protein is CASSLVGSYGYTF. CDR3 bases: TGCGCCAGCAGCTTGGTCGGCAGCTATGGCTACACCTTC.

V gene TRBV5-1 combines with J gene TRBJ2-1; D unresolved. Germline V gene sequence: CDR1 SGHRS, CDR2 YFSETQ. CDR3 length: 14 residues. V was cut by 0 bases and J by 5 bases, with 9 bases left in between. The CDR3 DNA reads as TGCGCCAGCAGCTTGGGGGTAAGAAACAATGAGCAGTTCTTC. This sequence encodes CASSLGVRNNEQFF.

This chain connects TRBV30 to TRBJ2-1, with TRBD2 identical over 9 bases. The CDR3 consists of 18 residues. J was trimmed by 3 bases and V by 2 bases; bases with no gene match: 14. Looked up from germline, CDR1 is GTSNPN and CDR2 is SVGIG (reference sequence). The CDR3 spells CAWSSGRRNLGGYNEQFF. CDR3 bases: TGTGCCTGGAGTAGCGGGAGGCGCAACCTAGGGGGCTACAATGAGCAGTTCTTC.

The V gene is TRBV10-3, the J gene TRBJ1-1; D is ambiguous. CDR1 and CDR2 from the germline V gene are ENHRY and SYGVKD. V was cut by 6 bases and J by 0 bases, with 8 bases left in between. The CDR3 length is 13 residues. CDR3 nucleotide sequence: TGTGCCATCAGGACGGCGCTGAACACTGAAGCTTTCTTT. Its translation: CAIRTALNTEAFF.

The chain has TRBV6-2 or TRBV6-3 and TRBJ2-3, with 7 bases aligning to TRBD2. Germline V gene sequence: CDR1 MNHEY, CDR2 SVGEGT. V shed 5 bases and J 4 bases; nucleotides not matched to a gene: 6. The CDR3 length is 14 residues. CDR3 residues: CASSPGLGSDTQYF. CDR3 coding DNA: TGTGCCAGCAGTCCCGGACTAGGCTCAGATACGCAGTATTTT.

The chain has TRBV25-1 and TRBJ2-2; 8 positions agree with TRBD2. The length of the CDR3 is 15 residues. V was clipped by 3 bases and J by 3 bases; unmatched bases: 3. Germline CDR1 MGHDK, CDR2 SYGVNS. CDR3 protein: CASSDGRADTGELFF. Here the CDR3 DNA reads TGTGCCAGCAGTGACGGGAGGGCCGACACCGGGGAGCTGTTTTTT.

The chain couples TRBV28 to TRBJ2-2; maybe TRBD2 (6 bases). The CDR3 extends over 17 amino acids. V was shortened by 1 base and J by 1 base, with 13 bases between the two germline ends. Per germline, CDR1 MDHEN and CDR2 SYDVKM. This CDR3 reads CASSLFGLKENTGELFF. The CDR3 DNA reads TGTGCCAGCAGTTTATTCGGACTAAAAGAGAACACCGGGGAGCTGTTTTTT. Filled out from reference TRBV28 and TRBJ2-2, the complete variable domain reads DVKVTQSSRYLVKRTGEKVFLECVQDMDHENMFWYRQDPGLGLRLIYFSYDVKMKEKGDIPEGYSVSREKKERFSLILESASTNQTSMYLCASSLFGLKENTGELFFGEGSRLTVL.

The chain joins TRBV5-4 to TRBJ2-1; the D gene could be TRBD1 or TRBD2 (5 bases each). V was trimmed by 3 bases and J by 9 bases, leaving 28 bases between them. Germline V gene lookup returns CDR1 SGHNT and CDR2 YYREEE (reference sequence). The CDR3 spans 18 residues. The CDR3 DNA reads TGTGCCAGCAGCTCACCTCTCATTACCGGGACCACAAGGGGTGAGCAGTTCTTC. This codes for CASSSPLITGTTRGEQFF.

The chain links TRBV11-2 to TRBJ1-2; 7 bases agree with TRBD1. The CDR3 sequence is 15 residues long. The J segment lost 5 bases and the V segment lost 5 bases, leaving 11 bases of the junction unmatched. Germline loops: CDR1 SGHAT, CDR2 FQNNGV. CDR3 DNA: TGTGCCAGCAGCCCCGGGGCAGGGGGTGGGTATGGCTACACCTTC. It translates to CASSPGAGGGYGYTF.

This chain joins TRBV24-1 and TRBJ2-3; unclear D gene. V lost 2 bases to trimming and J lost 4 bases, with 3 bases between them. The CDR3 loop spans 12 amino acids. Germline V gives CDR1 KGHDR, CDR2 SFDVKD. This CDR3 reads CATSDWADTQYF. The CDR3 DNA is TGTGCCACCAGTGATTGGGCAGATACGCAGTATTTT.

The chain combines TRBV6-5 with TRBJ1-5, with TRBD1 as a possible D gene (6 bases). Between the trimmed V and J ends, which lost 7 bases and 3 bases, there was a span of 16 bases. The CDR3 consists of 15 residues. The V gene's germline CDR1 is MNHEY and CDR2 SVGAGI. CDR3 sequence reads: CASTLKGGTNQPQHF. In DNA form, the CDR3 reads TGTGCCAGCACCCTAAAAGGGGGAACCAATCAGCCCCAGCATTTT.

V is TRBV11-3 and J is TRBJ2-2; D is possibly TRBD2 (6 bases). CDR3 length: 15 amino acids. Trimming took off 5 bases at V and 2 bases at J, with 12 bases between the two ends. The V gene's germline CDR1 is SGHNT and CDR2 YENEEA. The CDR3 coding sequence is TGTGCCAGCAGCCGCGGGGACTTAAACACCGGGGAGCTGTTTTTT. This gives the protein CASSRGDLNTGELFF.

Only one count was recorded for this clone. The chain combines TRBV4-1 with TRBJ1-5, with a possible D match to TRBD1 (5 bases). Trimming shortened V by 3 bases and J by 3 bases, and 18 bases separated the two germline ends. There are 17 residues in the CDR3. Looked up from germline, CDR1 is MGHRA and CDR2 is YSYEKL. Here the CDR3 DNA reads TGCGCCAGCAGCCATGAAGAGGGGCGAGGCGACAATCAGCCCCAGCATTTT. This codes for CASSHEEGRGDNQPQHF.

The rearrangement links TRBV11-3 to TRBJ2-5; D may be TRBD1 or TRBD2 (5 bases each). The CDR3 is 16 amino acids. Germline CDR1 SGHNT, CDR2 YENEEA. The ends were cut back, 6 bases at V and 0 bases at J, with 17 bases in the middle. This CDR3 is CASSPSGTRYQETQYF. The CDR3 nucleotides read TGTGCCAGCAGTCCATCCGGGACGAGGTACCAAGAGACCCAGTACTTC.

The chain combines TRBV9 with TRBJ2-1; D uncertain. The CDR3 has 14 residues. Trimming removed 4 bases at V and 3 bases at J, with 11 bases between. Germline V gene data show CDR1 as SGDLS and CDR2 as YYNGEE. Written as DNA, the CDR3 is TGTGCCAGCAGCCCACAACGAATCTACAATGAGCAGTTCTTC. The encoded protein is CASSPQRIYNEQFF.

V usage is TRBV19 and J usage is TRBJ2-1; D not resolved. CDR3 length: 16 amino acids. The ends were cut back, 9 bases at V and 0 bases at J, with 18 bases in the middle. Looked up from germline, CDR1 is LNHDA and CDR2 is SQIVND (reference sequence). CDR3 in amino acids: CASSQFAVSSYNEQFF. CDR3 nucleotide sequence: TGTGCCAGCAGCCAGTTCGCGGTGAGCTCCTACAATGAGCAGTTCTTC.

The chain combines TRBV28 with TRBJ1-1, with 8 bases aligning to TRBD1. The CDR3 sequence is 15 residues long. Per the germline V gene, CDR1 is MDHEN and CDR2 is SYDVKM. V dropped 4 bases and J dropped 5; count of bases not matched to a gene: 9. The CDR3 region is CASSSGTGYNTEAFF. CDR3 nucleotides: TGTGCCAGCAGTTCAGGGACAGGCTACAATACTGAAGCTTTCTTT.

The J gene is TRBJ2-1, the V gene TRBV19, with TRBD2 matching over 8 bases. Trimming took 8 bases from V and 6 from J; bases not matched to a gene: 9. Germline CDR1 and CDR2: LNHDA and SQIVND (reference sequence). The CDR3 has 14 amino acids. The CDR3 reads CASRTSRETNEQFF. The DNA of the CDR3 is TGTGCCAGTCGGACTAGCCGGGAGACCAATGAGCAGTTCTTC.

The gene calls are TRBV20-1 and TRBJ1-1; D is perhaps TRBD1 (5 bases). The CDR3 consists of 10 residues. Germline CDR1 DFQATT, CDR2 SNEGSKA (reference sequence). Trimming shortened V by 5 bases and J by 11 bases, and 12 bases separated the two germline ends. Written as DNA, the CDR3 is TGCAGTGCTTCACAGGAGTCTGCTTTCTTT. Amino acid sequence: CSASQESAFF.